A selection of T cell receptor beta chains follows, all from one sample in a study of blood T cell repertoires in COVID-19. The method was immunoSEQ multiplex PCR; TCRdb's version includes in-frame clones alone and lacks a portion of them. The repertoire has some 250,000 clones, 90% to 95% of them found once; the top ten carry more than 1%. Sequenced input: PBMCs or T cells enriched from blood (not recorded which). The receptors stem from a human donor in a cohort exposed to, infected with or recovered from COVID-19 (not recorded which). The donor label of this sample is uncertain. CDR3s include the opening cysteine and the closing phenylalanine or tryptophan. Fields, in order: clone size, D gene, V gene, J gene, CDR3 protein, CDR3 DNA. A D gene is named only where the DNA matches it firmly. Size is omitted from some rows. Given values are once, few, many or a class for expanded clones.

clone_size: -; d_call: -; v_call: TRBV6-1; j_call: TRBJ1-1; cdr3_aa: CASSEAQGRTVNTEAFF; cdr3_nt: TGTGCCAGCAGTGAAGCTCAGGGGCGAACAGTGAACACTGAAGCTTTCTTT
clone_size: few; d_call: TRBD1; v_call: TRBV5-4; j_call: TRBJ1-3; cdr3_aa: CASTRQGARGNTIYF; cdr3_nt: TGTGCCAGCACACGACAGGGGGCGCGTGGAAACACCATATATTTT
clone_size: -; d_call: -; v_call: TRBV19; j_call: TRBJ2-1; cdr3_aa: CASMETPSSYNEQFF; cdr3_nt: TGTGCCAGTATGGAGACTCCGAGCTCCTACAATGAGCAGTTCTTC
clone_size: -; d_call: -; v_call: TRBV12-2; j_call: TRBJ2-7; cdr3_aa: CASRRRGQDRGFHEQYF; cdr3_nt: TGTGCAAGTCGCCGAAGGGGACAAGACAGGGGGTTCCACGAGCAGTACTTC
clone_size: once; d_call: TRBD1; v_call: TRBV7-3; j_call: TRBJ1-6; cdr3_aa: CASSLGTANSPLHF; cdr3_nt: TGTGCCAGCAGCTTAGGGACAGCAAATTCACCCCTCCACTTT
clone_size: -; d_call: -; v_call: TRBV6-5; j_call: TRBJ1-2; cdr3_aa: CASSYQGLSRGYTF; cdr3_nt: TGTGCCAGCAGTTACCAGGGCCTCAGCCGTGGCTACACCTTC
clone_size: -; d_call: -; v_call: TRBV5-1; j_call: TRBJ2-1; cdr3_aa: CASSLVMGRGTYNEQFF; cdr3_nt: TGCGCCAGCAGCTTGGTCATGGGTCGGGGGACCTACAATGAGCAGTTCTTC
clone_size: -; d_call: -; v_call: TRBV4-1; j_call: TRBJ2-3; cdr3_aa: CASSQLADTQYF; cdr3_nt: TGCGCCAGCAGCCAACTAGCAGATACGCAGTATTTT
clone_size: once; d_call: -; v_call: TRBV3-1/TRBV3-2; j_call: TRBJ2-4; cdr3_aa: CASSPQPGGLNIQYF; cdr3_nt: TGTGCCAGCAGCCCCCAACCCGGGGGGCTGAACATTCAGTACTTC
clone_size: -; d_call: TRBD1; v_call: TRBV9; j_call: TRBJ2-7; cdr3_aa: CASSVGDSSYEQYF; cdr3_nt: TGTGCCAGCAGCGTAGGGGACAGCTCCTACGAGCAGTACTTC
clone_size: -; d_call: TRBD1; v_call: TRBV18; j_call: TRBJ2-5; cdr3_aa: CASSPPGIGGGGTQYF; cdr3_nt: TGTGCCAGCTCACCACCTGGTATAGGGGGCGGAGGGACCCAGTACTTC
clone_size: -; d_call: TRBD1; v_call: TRBV6-2/TRBV6-3; j_call: TRBJ2-5; cdr3_aa: CASTPSGDRGQETQYF; cdr3_nt: TGTGCCAGCACCCCCTCCGGGGACAGGGGCCAAGAGACCCAGTACTTC
clone_size: -; d_call: -; v_call: TRBV21-1; j_call: TRBJ2-5; cdr3_aa: CASSNHRTEETQYF; cdr3_nt: TGTGCCAGCAGCAACCACCGGACAGAAGAGACCCAGTACTTC
clone_size: -; d_call: -; v_call: TRBV27; j_call: TRBJ1-6; cdr3_aa: CASSRVDRLGSPLHF; cdr3_nt: TGTGCCAGCAGCCGAGTTGACAGGCTAGGATCACCCCTCCACTTT
clone_size: -; d_call: -; v_call: TRBV19; j_call: TRBJ1-5; cdr3_aa: CASSLLRDRSSNQPQHF; cdr3_nt: TGTGCCAGTAGTCTCCTGCGGGACCGCTCAAGCAATCAGCCCCAGCATTTT
clone_size: -; d_call: TRBD1; v_call: TRBV18; j_call: TRBJ1-1; cdr3_aa: CASSQRQGWDTEAFF; cdr3_nt: TGTGCCAGCTCACAACGACAGGGGTGGGACACTGAAGCTTTCTTT
clone_size: -; d_call: TRBD2; v_call: TRBV2; j_call: TRBJ2-2; cdr3_aa: CASQAGGRSGELFF; cdr3_nt: TGTGCCAGCCAAGCGGGGGGTAGGTCCGGGGAGCTGTTTTTT